The source of this T cell receptor (beta chain) is a study of blood T cell repertoires in COVID-19 (dated by TCRdb to about 2020). Regarding the research as a whole: The collaborator samples originated in the United States, Italy and Spain and spanned the acute and convalescent phases of COVID-19. The repertoires were released in a freely available public database intended as a resource for research on the immune response to SARS-CoV-2. Subjects who had been exposed to COVID-19, were actively infected with it, or had recovered from it provided the deeply sampled blood TCRbeta repertoires that made up the dataset. The material from the prospective study consisted of cDNA or gDNA derived from T cells, B-cell-depleted T cells, or PBMCs. The sample metadata nearly always contained a de-identified subject ID, COVID-19 status, age in years and sex. The samples were drawn from two sources: the first 160 participants of the ongoing ImmuneRACE study, and over 1,000 subjects contributed by 6 global collaborators. Where HLA class I and class II types were available, the types were taken from metadata supplied by the sample provider, not from assay-based typing. Overall study outcomes, separate from this receptor: The amount of clinical and demographic metadata varied by source and participant and was provided uncurated.

TCRbeta CDR3 regions were amplified from genomic DNA by means of the immunoSEQ Assay, a bias-controlled multiplex PCR. Under the source paper's analysis protocol: The number of nucleated cells in each sample was estimated by amplification of reference gene primers within the assay. Sequence reads were collapsed and filtered to measure the absolute abundance of every unique TCRbeta CDR3 rearrangement. Productive Simpson clonality was computed per sample as the square root of Simpson's diversity index over productive rearrangements. The immuneACCESS repertoire file appears here via TCRdb, limited to in-frame rearrangements. These files lack a portion of the clones; in checked studies, under half of the deficit traces to unresolved V genes, and the cause of the others is not known. For V, J and clone size, that table is used; D and trimming come from the DNA. This sample gives 200,000 to 250,000 clones in total; 87% of them show up just once. Of the sample, roughly 2.6% falls within the top ten clones.

Enrolling through a virtual design, the prospective study's participants ranged in age from roughly 18 to 89 years and lived across roughly 23 United States geographic areas. In the prospective study, cohorts were assigned on the basis of participant-reported clinical history obtained from a screening survey and a study questionnaire. In the prospective study, mobile phlebotomists collected whole blood, serum and a nasopharyngeal or oropharyngeal swab from each participant. Prospective study participants could optionally give additional blood draws and questionnaires over an approximately two-month period. Blood samples from the prospective study were shipped frozen or at room temperature prior to DNA extraction. The CDR3 holds 12 amino acids from the cysteine to the phenylalanine. Only the CDR3 region is kept as DNA, spanning 36 bases read in frame from base 1. The germline V gene supplies CDR1 MGHRA and CDR2 YSYEKL. V drops 3 bases and J drops 6 bases, leaving 5 bases in between.

Of note for this clone: The clone's antigen remains unknown. Base-call qualities are not available, and no considerably larger clone is one nucleotide away.

This receptor was identified in a woman between 25 and 40 years old with acute COVID-19. Sequenced input: PBMCs or T cells enriched from blood (not recorded which). This chain is built from TRBV4-1 and TRBJ1-4; the D segment cannot be called with confidence. In nucleotide form, the sequence is TGCGCCAGCAGCCACGGGGATGAAAAACTGTTTTTT. This sequence encodes CASSHGDEKLFF.